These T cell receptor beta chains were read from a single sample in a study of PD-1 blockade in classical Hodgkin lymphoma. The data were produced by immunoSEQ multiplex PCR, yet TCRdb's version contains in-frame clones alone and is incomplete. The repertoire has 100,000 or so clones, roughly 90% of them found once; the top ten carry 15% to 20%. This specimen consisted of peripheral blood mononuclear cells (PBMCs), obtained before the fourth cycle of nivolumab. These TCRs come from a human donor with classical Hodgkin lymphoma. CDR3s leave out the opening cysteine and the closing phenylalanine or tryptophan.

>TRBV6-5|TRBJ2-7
ASQATDPNSYEQY
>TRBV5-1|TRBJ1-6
ASSLASGQVASPLH
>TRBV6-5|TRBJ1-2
ASSSASGTPNYGYT
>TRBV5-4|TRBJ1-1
ASSLAGGPVVAF
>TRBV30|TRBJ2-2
AWTGTGELF
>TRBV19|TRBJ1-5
ASSIPGQGNQH
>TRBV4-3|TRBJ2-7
ASSPSEGARYEQY
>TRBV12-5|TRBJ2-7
ASGLTTATYEQY
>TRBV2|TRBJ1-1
ASRELNTEAF
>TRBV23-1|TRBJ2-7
ASSGLDAHSYEQY
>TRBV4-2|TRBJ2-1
ASSQEDGGEQF
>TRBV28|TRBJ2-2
ASSGGTSPVGELF
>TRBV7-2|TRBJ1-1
ASSPQGQLNTEAF
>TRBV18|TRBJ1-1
ASSLGTENTEAF
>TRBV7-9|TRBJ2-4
ASTRTEAKNIQY
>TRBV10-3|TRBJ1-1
AISDPDRGVETEAF
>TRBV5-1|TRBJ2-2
ASSLAGRDTGELF
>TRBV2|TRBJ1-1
ASSGELDTEAF
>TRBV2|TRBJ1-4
ASSPHPNRGSGEKLF
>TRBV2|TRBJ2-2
ASRGKLERNTGELF
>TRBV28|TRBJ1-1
ACGRYGDTEAF
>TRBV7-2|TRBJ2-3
ASSLEGGRPPDTQY
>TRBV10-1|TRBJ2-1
ASSDSFVAGGWDEQF
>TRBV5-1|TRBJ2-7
ASSLIEHEQY
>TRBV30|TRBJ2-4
AWSSVSGRDSIQY
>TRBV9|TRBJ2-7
ASSVVEAWRLYEQY
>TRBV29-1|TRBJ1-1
SVAAAGVTEAF
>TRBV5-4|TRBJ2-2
ASSGRASVDTGELF
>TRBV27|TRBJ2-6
ASSLGAGANVLT
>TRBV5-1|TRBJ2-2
ASSLAWVQGRAGELF
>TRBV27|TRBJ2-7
ASSISGLPHPGEQY